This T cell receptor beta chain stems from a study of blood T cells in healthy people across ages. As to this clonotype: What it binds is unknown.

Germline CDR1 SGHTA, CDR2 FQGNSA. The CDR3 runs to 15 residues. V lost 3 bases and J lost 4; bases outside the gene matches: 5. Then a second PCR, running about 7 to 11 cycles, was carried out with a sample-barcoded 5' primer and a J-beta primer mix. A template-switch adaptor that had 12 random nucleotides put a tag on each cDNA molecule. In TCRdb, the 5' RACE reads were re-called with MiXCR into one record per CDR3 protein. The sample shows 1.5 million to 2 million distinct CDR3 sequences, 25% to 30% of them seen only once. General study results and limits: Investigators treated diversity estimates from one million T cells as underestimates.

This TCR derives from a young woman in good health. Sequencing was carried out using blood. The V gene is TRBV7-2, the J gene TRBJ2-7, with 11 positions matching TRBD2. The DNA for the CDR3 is TGTGCCAGCAGCTTCGGACTAGCGGGCTTGTACGAGCAGTACTTC. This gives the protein CASSFGLAGLYEQYF.